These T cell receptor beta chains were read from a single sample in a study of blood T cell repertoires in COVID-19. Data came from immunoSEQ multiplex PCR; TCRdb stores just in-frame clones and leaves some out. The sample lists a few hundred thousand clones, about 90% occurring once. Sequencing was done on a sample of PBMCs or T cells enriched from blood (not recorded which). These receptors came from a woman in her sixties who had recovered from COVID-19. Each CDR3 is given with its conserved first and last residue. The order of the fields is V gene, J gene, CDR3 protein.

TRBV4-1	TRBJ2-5	CASSQTPGETQYF
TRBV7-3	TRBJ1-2	CASSDPAGYGYTF
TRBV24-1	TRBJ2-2	CATRAGGVTGELFF
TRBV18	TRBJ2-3	CASSPPGLAGVNTQYF
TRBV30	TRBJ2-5	CAWSVWGLGGRETQYF
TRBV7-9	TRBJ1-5	CASSLGAQGASLHQPQHF
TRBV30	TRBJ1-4	CAWKRATNEKLFF
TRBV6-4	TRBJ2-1	CASSPLAGEYNEQFF
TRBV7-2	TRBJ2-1	CASSHDSTYNEQFF
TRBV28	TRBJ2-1	CASSLDSGVFKFF
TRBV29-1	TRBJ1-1	CSVEGQMNTEAFF
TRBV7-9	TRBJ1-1	CASSLPGTEAFF
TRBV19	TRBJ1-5	CASSRGRENPQHF
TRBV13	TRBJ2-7	CASSSRYGWEQYF
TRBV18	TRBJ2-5	CASSPGVGAETQYF
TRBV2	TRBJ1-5	CASRQGAGEQPQHF
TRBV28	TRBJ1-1	CASKGMNTEAFF
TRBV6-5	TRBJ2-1	CASSVTLSELNEQFF
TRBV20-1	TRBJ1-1	CSASVGVYNTEAFF
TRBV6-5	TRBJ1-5	CASSYRGHDQPQHF
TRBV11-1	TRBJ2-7	CASSLLGQGSYEQYF
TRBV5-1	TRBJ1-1	CASSSGHLNTEAFF
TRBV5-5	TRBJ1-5	CASSPDDGSRNQPQHF
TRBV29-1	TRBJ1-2	CSVEGTGGDGYTF
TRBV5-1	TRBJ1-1	CASSSTTVSGTEAFF
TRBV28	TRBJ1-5	CASFEAAGVSQPQHF
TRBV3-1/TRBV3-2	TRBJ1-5	CASSQGVRDQPQHF
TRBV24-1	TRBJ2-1	CATSDLGLEGEQFF
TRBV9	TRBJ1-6	CASSPLRQATFNSPLHF
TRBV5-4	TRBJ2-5	CASGRLAGGLETQYF
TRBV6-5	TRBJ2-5	CASRKSEETQYF
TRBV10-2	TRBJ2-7	CASRRGEGEQYF
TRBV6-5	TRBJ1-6	CASKQGVGNSPLHF
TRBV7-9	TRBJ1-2	CASSLSVMGDGYTF
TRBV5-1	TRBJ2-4	CASSNEEPLAKNIQYF
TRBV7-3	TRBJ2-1	CASSSGGHNEQFF
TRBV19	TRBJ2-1	CASSIVDSVDNEQFF
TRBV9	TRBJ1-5	CASSPGQGGNQPQHF
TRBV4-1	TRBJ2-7	CASSPDLPPYEQYF